What follows is one T cell receptor (beta chain) and its context. The antigen this receptor binds is unknown. Base qualities are not provided; no much larger clone lies one nucleotide away. In total, roughly 670 healthy bone marrow donors made up the cohort. At the time of sampling, every cohort member was nominally healthy, though immune exposures that went unrecorded were likely present. The donor tested CMV seronegative, placing the donor among the roughly 350 seronegative members of the cohort. A peripheral blood sample was provided by each donor, and peripheral blood mononuclear cells were used for TCR beta sequencing. Genomic DNA extraction from the blood cell samples was performed with the Qiagen DNeasy Blood Extraction Kit. The library was prepared using the immunoSEQ multiplex PCR assay. For the multiplex PCR, a mixture combining 60 forward primers for TCR Vbeta segments and 13 reverse primers for TCR Jbeta segments was used. The CDR3 region of rearranged TCR beta genes was amplified from genomic DNA by a multiplex PCR assay. The Illumina HiSeq System was used to sequence the amplified TCR beta libraries as 87-base-pair reads. The authors' analysis ran thus. Across the roughly 700 repertoires, a later analysis counted 80 million or so unique TCR beta chains, around 11 million of which were shared by at least two donors. Raw reads were error-corrected and collapsed into unique sequences with a nearest-neighbor algorithm that merged closely related sequences to remove PCR and sequencing errors. Alignment of CDR3 sequences to IMGT reference sequences was used to assign V, D and J gene segments. For a sequence to be retained, at least a six-nucleotide match to both a V gene segment and a J gene segment was required. A rearrangement counted as productive if the CDR3 had no stop codons and remained in frame with V and J, and every other rearrangement counted as non-productive. Following IMGT convention, CDR3 was defined as the stretch from the second conserved V-encoded cysteine to the conserved J-encoded phenylalanine. Sequences without an unambiguous match to a single V gene segment were excluded from the earlier analysis of almost 600 of the donors. In an earlier analysis of approximately 590 of the donors, V segments were called functional above 56.7% productive rearrangements and were called segregating when the between-donor standard deviation exceeded 5%. A statistical classification framework was built to diagnose cytomegalovirus status from the catalog of TCR beta chain sequences. V and J gene assignment, in a later analysis, came from comparing TCR nucleotide sequences with IMGT/GENE-DB human TR gene sequences. A later analysis assigned CDR3 sequences and most-parsimonious VDJ recombination scenarios with the TCRdist pipeline. In a later analysis, every TCR beta chain was defined by the combination of its CDR3 amino acid sequence and its V-gene family, and reads without a unique V-gene family were dropped. A later analysis removed roughly 590 highly shared, low-generation-probability nucleotide sequences to deal with suspected cross-contamination and a sequencing artifact. For each public chain, a later analysis derived a clonal expansion index from normalized ranks of inferred template counts within each repertoire. A later analysis computed generation probabilities with a VDJ recombination model fitted to out-of-frame rearrangements, and checked the results against IGoR. A later analysis scored TCR-TCR, TCR-HLA and TCR-CMV co-occurrence with hypergeometric tests, applying a repertoire-size bias correction to TCR pairs. A later analysis estimated false discovery rates by permuting HLA or CMV assignments 20 times. In a later analysis, co-occurring TCRs were grouped using DBSCAN, and TCRdist sequence similarity was added for clustering within HLA-allele-positive subsets. For co-occurrence clustering, repertoires with fewer than 30,000 or more than 120,000 public chains were excluded, along with four or five repertoires with anomalous nucleotide sharing. Sourced from immuneACCESS, this table was stored by TCRdb with only in-frame sequences that have V and J called. A share of the clones is absent; for the studies checked, an unresolved V gene accounts for under half, and the remainder has no known explanation. V, J and clone size derive from that table, while D and trimming were established from the DNA sequence. The table for this sample lists about 190,000 clones; around 87% of them were counted only once. 1.3% of the sample is held by the ten biggest clonotypes.

The record originates from a study of cytomegalovirus exposure and HLA in healthy donors (dated by TCRdb to about 2017). General notes on the study: According to an earlier analysis of 450 to 650 of the donors, about 180 million T cells yielded 100 million or so unique TCR beta sequences and around 280 Gb of sequence data. An earlier analysis of several hundred of the donors applied high-throughput TCR beta sequencing to assess whether each TCR beta V gene segment acted as functional or pseudogenic. The study aimed to test whether cataloging public T cell receptors could reveal signatures of past pathogen exposure. A later genetic analysis used genome-wide SNP genotypes for about three fifths of the roughly 700 donors, treating that subset as a discovery cohort. The study used immunosequencing to profile the T cell repertoires of 670 or so subjects and linked those repertoires to cytomegalovirus serostatus. Of the roughly 400 genotyped donors, about 84% fell in the genetic ancestry cluster associated with self-reported Caucasian donors. All discovery cohort repertoires had been generated on a single sequencing platform. Rather than drawing on any new phenotypic data, the later analysis identified candidate immune exposures from TCR beta sequences and the way those sequences occurred across donors. Among around 400 genotyped donors of the cohort, an average of roughly 240,000 unique TCR beta nucleotide sequences were sequenced per donor, about a sixth of them non-productive. The study combined high-throughput TCR immunosequencing, statistical association of individual TCRs with disease status, and machine learning to predict cytomegalovirus infection status. Both class I and class II loci were covered by HLA typing, at four-digit resolution. About five DR-DQ haplotypes were handled as single units for association and clustering, since linkage in the cohort was strong. In a later analysis, previously published TCR beta repertoires from roughly 710 donors were re-analyzed and high-resolution HLA genotyping was added so that TCR occurrence patterns could be studied. Donor age, sex, ethnicity and CMV serostatus were compiled alongside the repertoire data. About 310 gigabases of sequencing data and tens of millions of unique TCR sequences were included in an early release covering 550 to 650 HLA-typed donors. Typing coverage varied by locus: 629-630 donors for A, B, C, DRB1 and DQB1; around 560 for DQA1; more than 600 for DPA1; some 470 for DPB1. Besides the first cohort of 500 to 700 subjects, a separate validation cohort made up of over 95 different subjects was used.

The study at large found these results: About 17 rarely observed V segments, including chromosome 9 orphons, were excluded from the earlier analysis of just under 600 of the donors because counts were too low. Some IMGT-functional V segments, including TRBV6-2 and TRBV6-3, could not be told apart with the 87-base-pair reads, so those segments were excluded. In an earlier analysis of approximately 590 of the donors, most TCR beta V segments appeared in productive rearrangements about 87% or about 30% of the time, broadly matching IMGT annotations. A later analysis found that TCR association rates varied across HLA loci, with DRB1 alleles showing the most associated TCRs and HLA-C alleles the fewest. The study listed 150 to 200 TCR beta chains as associated with cytomegalovirus. The authors suggested that the approach could potentially be extended to other disease states and immunological phenotypes. In vitro tests confirmed that a few of the cytomegalovirus-associated TCR beta chains recognize cytomegalovirus antigens. The classifier was reported to diagnose cytomegalovirus status with high specificity and sensitivity in both the original and validation cohorts. In a later analysis, HLA-associated TCR beta chains were found to be more clonally expanded and to have lower generation probabilities than equally common non-associated chains. In a later genetic analysis, a missense DCLRE1C variant was associated with V-gene and J-gene trimming of TCR beta chains, and the association was replicated in an independent cohort. Specific HLA alleles were associated with roughly 17,000 TCR beta sequences at a false discovery rate of 0.05 in a later analysis. The cohort was sequenced for TCR beta chains only, and without alpha or paired-chain data the features that could be detected were limited. Immune exposure information for the cohort was limited to CMV serostatus. Strong co-occurrence of HLA alleles, especially DR and DQ, made assigning TCR associations to individual alleles difficult. A further reported finding was that TCR beta sequences accurately predicted the HLA-A and HLA-B alleles for most subjects in the first cohort. Several of the top co-occurrence clusters appeared to be linked to parvovirus B19, influenza, CMV and Epstein-Barr virus, according to a later analysis. The presence/absence analyses assumed that sequencing depth was roughly uniform across donors, and that assumption may not be true. Because HLA typing was missing for some donors at each locus, association tests included only the typed subset. A later genetic analysis reported fewer N-insertions in productive TCRs among donors in an Asian-associated ancestry cluster than the roughly 700-donor mean. Most TCR sequences were seen in very few donors, while some public TCRs were found in many individuals. A cluster of highly shared sequence variants was judged likely to be a technical artifact of the sequencing pipeline. Correlated functional status among segregating V segments might be attributable to linkage disequilibrium, but an unknown experimental factor could not be ruled out. According to a later analysis, most CMV-associated TCR beta chains appeared to be HLA-restricted, and the HLA associations seemed to be driven largely by CMV exposure.

CDR1 SQVTM and CDR2 ANQGSEA were looked up in the germline V gene. The V end gives up 3 bases and the J end 11 bases, leaving 17 bases in the junction not matched to a gene. From the cysteine up to the phenylalanine, the CDR3 has a length of 15 residues. Only the CDR3 DNA is retained, 45 bases long and in frame from the first base. The clonotype comes from a man aged 25-45 years in good health and CMV-seronegative. The sequence links TRBV29-1 to TRBJ2-7; 9 middle bases align to TRBD1. The sequenced sample consisted of PBMCs. The DNA sequence follows: TGCAGCGTTGAGAATGTCCAGGGACAGGGTGGGAGAAAGTACTTC. This sequence encodes CSVENVQGQGGRKYF.